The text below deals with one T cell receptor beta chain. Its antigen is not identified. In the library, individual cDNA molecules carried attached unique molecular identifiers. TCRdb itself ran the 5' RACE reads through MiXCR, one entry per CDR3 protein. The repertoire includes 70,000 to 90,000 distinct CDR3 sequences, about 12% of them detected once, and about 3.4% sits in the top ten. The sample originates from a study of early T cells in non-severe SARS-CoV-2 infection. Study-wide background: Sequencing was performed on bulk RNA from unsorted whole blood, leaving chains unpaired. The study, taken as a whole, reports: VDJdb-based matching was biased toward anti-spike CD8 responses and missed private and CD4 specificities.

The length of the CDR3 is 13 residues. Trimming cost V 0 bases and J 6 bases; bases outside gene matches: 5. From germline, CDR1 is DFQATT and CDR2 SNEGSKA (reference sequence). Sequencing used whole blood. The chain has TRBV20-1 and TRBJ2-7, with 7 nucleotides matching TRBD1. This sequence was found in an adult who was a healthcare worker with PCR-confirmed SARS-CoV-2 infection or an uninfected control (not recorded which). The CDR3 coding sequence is TGCAGTGCTAGAGATCGAGGGGGCACCGAGCAGTACTTC. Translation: CSARDRGGTEQYF.